This T cell receptor beta chain appears in the sequencing data of a study of response to subunit inactivated influenza vaccine. The germline V gene has CDR1 SEHNR and CDR2 FQNEAQ (reference sequence). This CDR3 spans 13 amino acids. In the case of this clonotype: Its specificity is unknown.

TCRdb independently ran MiXCR on the RT-PCR reads; one entry per CDR3 protein. The sample consists of about half a million distinct CDR3 sequences, around 8% of them appearing once. Study outcomes and limitations: Authors suggested seasonal influenza vaccinations each recruit few new T cells.

The sequence was collected from a man in his fifties or sixties who received an inactivated influenza vaccine. The chain has TRBV7-9 and TRBJ2-7, with D possibly called TRBD1 or TRBD2 (7 bases each). This sample comprised PBMCs from blood, obtained roughly 24 months after vaccination. The CDR3 reads CASGGGRVYEQYF. DNA for the CDR3: TGTGCTTCAGGGGGGGGACGAGTCTACGAGCAGTACTTC.